One and the same sample provided the 4 T cell receptor beta chains below, sequenced in a study of cytomegalovirus exposure and HLA in healthy donors. With 60 Vbeta and 13 Jbeta primers, the PCR was carried out. Sequencing used immunoSEQ multiplex PCR; TCRdb keeps in-frame clones, though not all of them. The table has about 200,000 clones, 75% to 85% seen once; the top ten hold 5.5% to 7.5%. The material sequenced was PBMCs. The source is a woman between 50 and 59 years old in good health and CMV-seropositive.

The chain combines TRBV6-1 with TRBJ1-5; 7 bases align to TRBD1. This CDR3 comprises 14 residues. The germline V gene encodes CDR1 MNHNS and CDR2 SASEGT. The trim removed 7 bases at V and 5 bases at J, leaving 8 bases unmatched. The CDR3 sequence is CASIPGQPYQPQHF. CDR3 in DNA: TGTGCCAGCATCCCGGGACAGCCTTATCAGCCCCAGCATTTT.

J is TRBJ2-1 and V is TRBV30, with TRBD1 matching over 11 bases. The CDR3 spans 14 residues. V shed 3 bases and J 6 bases; nucleotides not matched to a gene: 4. Germline V lookup: CDR1 GTSNPN, CDR2 SVGIG (reference sequence). CDR3 in DNA: TGTGCCTGGAGCGTCGGGACAGGGGGCAATGAGCAGTTCTTC. As protein: CAWSVGTGGNEQFF.

The chain carries TRBV5-1 and TRBJ2-1; D might be TRBD1 (6 bases). V gave up 4 bases and J gave up 0 bases, with 11 bases separating them. Germline-derived CDR1 and CDR2 are SGHRS and YFSETQ. The CDR3 consists of 15 residues. CDR3 protein: CASSPTGNSYNEQFF. As DNA, the CDR3 is TGCGCCAGCAGCCCTACAGGGAACTCCTACAATGAGCAGTTCTTC.

As for this clone: At one end the junction does not follow the germline gene, possibly because of a read error. This rearrangement joins TRBV7-7 to TRBJ2-3; D remains ambiguous. The CDR3 totals 13 residues. Germline-derived CDR1 and CDR2 are SSHAT and FNYEAQ (reference sequence). The CDR3 DNA follows: TGTGCTAGCAGCTTGAGCTCCACAGATACGCAGTATTTT. It is translated as CASSLSSTDTQYF.